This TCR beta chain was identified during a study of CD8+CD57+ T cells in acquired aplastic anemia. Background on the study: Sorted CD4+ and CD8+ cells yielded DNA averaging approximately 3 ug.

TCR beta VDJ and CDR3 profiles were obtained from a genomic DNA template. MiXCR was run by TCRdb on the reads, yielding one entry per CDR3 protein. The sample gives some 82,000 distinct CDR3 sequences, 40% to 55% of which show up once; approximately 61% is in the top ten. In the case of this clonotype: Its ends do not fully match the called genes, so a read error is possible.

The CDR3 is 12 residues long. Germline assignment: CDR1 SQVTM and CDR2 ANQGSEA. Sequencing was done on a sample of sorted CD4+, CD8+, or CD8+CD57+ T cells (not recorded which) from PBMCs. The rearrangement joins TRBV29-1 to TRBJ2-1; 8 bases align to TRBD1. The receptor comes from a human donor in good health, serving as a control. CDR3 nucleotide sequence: TGCAGCGTGCGGACAGGGAGCGGTGAGCGGTTCTTC. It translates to CSVRTGSGERFF.